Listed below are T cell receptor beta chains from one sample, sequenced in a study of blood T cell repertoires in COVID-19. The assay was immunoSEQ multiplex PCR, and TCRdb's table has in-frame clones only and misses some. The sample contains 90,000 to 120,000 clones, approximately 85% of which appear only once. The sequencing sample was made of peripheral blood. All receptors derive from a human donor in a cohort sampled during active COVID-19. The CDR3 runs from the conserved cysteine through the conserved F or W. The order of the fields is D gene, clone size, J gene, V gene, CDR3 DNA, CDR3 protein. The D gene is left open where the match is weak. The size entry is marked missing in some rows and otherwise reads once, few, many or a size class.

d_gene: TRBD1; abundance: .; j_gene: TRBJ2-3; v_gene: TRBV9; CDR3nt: TGTGCCAGCAGCGTAGTAGGGCAGGGGGCGCGGACAGATACGCAGTATTTT; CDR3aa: CASSVVGQGARTDTQYF
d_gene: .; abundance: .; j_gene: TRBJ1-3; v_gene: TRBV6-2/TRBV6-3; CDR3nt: TGTGCCAGCAGCCCTCTGGAGGGAAGCTCTGGAAACACCATATATTTT; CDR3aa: CASSPLEGSSGNTIYF
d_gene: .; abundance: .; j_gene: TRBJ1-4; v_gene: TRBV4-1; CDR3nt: TGCGCCAGCAGCATCGGTGAGGGTAATGAAAAACTGTTTTTT; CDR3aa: CASSIGEGNEKLFF
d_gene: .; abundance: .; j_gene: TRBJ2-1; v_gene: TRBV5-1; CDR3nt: TGCGCCAGCAGCTTGGCGGGGTTAACGAACAATGAGCAGTTCTTC; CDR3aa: CASSLAGLTNNEQFF
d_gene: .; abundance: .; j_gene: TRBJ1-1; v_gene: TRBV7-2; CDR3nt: TGTGCCAGCAGCCTAAACGGGGGGCTCACTGAAGCTTTCTTT; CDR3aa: CASSLNGGLTEAFF
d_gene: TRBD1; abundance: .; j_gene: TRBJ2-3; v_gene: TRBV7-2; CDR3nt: TGTGCCAGCAGCTTGGGGACAGGGGGCAAAGATACGCAGTATTTT; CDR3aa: CASSLGTGGKDTQYF
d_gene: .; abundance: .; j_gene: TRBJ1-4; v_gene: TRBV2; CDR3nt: TGTGCCAGCAGTGCAAGGGCGGGAAAACTGTTTTTT; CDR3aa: CASSARAGKLFF
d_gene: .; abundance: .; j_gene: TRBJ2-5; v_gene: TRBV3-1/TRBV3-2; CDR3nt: TGTGCCAGCAGCTCCGACAGGCGAGAGACCCAGTACTTC; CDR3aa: CASSSDRRETQYF
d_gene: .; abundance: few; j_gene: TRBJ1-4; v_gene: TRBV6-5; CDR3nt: TGTGCCAGCAGGGAGGGTACAACTAATGAAAAACTGTTTTTT; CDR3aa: CASREGTTNEKLFF
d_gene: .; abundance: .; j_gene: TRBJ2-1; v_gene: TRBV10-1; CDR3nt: TGCGCCAGCAGTGATCCAGGGCGGGGAAAAGATGAGCAGTTCTTC; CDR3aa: CASSDPGRGKDEQFF
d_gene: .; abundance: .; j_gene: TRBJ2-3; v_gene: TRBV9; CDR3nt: TGTGCCAGCAGCGTAGGGCATAGCACAGATACGCAGTATTTT; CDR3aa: CASSVGHSTDTQYF
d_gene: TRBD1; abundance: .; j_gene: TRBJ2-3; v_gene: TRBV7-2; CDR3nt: TGTGCCAGCAGCTGGGGACAGGGGGCCGGTACAGATACGCAGTATTTT; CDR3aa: CASSWGQGAGTDTQYF
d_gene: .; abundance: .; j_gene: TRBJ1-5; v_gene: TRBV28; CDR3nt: TGTGCCACTACGGAGATTACCAATAGCAATCAGCCCCAGCATTTT; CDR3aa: CATTEITNSNQPQHF
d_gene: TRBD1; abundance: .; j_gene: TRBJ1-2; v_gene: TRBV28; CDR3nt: TGTGCCAGCAGTCCTCGGACAGGGGGCTACTATGGCTACACCTTC; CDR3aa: CASSPRTGGYYGYTF
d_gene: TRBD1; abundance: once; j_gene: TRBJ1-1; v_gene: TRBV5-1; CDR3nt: TGCGCCAGCAGCAACGGACAGGGGGTGAATGAAGCTTTCTTT; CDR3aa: CASSNGQGVNEAFF
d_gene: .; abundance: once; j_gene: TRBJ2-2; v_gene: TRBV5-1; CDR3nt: TGCGCCAGCAGCTTGGACGGGGCGAACACCGGGGAGCTGTTTTTT; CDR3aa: CASSLDGANTGELFF
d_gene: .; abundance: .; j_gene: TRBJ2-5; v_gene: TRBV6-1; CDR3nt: TGTGCCAGCAGTGAAGGACACGGTGGGCAAGAGACCCAGTACTTC; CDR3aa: CASSEGHGGQETQYF
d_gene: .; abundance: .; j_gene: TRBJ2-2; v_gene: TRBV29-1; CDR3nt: TGCAGCGTTGAGACACTTTGGTCCGGGGAGCTGTTTTTT; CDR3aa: CSVETLWSGELFF
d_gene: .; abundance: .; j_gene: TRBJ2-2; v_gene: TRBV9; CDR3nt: TGTGCCAGTGGACAGACGAACACCGGGGAGCTGTTTTTT; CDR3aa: CASGQTNTGELFF
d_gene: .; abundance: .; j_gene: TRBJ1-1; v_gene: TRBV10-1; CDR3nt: TGCGCCAGCAGTCCGGGGAAGGACGAGGACACTGAAGCTTTCTTT; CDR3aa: CASSPGKDEDTEAFF
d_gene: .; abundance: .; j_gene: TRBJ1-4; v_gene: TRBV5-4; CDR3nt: TGTGCCAGCAGCGAGGGAGGATCGACTAATGAAAAACTGTTTTTT; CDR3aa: CASSEGGSTNEKLFF
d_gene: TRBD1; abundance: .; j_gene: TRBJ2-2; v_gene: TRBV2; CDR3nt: TGTGCCAGCAGGGACAGGGCGAACACCGGGGAGCTGTTTTTT; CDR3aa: CASRDRANTGELFF
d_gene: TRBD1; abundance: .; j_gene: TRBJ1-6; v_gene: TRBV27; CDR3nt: TGTGCCAGCAGTCCCTGGACAGGGAATAATTCACCCCTCCACTTT; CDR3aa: CASSPWTGNNSPLHF
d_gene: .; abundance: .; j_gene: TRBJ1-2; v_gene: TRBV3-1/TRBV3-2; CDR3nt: TGTGCCAGCAGCCAAGACCAGGGAGGGGGGGTCTATGGCTACACCTTC; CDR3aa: CASSQDQGGGVYGYTF
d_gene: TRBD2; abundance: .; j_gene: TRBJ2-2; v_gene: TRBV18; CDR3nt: TGTGCCAGCTCACCAAGGGCTAGCGGGAGTTGGACCGGGGAGCTGTTTTTT; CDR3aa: CASSPRASGSWTGELFF
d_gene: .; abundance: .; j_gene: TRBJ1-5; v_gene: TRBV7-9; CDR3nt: TGTGCCAGCAGCCACGCGTCGGGGGGGAATCAGCCCCAGCATTTT; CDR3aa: CASSHASGGNQPQHF
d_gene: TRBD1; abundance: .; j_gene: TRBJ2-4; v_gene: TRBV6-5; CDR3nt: TGTGCCAGCAGTTCTTCAGGGGGCATTGCCAAAAACATTCAGTACTTC; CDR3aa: CASSSSGGIAKNIQYF
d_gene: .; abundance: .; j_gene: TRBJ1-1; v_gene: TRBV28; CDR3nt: TGTGCCAGCAGTCAGGTGACTGAAGCTTTCTTT; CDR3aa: CASSQVTEAFF
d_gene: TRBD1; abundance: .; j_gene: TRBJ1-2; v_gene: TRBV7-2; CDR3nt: TGTGCCAGCAGTAGGACAGGGGGGACGTTGGGTGGCTACACCTTC; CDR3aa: CASSRTGGTLGGYTF
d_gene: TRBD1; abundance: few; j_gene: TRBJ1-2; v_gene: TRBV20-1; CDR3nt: TGCACCGCGGGACAGCACTATGGCTACACCTTC; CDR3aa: CTAGQHYGYTF
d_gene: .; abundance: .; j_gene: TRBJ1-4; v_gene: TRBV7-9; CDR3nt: TGTGCCAGCAGATCCCAAGGCCGAGGGTCTTTCGAAAAACTGTTTTTT; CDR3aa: CASRSQGRGSFEKLFF
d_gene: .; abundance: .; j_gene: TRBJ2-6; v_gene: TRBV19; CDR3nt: TGTGCCAGTATTGAGGCCTCTGGGGCCAACGTCCTGACTTTC; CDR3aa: CASIEASGANVLTF
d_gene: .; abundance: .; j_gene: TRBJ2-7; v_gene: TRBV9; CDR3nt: TGTGCCAGCAGCCCCCGGACAGCTACCTACGAGCAGTACTTC; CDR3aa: CASSPRTATYEQYF
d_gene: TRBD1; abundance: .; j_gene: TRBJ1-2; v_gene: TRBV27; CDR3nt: TGTGCCAGCAGTTTATCAGGGACAGAGGGAAACTATGGCTACACCTTC; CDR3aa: CASSLSGTEGNYGYTF
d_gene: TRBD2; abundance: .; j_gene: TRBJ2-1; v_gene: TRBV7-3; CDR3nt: TGTGCCAGCAGCCCACAGCGGGACCTGTACAATGAGCAGTTCTTC; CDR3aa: CASSPQRDLYNEQFF
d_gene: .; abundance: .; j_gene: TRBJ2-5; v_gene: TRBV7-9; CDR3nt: TGTGCCAGCAGCTTAGACGGGGGTTACCAAGAGACCCAGTACTTC; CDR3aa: CASSLDGGYQETQYF
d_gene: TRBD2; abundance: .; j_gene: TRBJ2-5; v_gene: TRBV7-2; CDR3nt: TGTGCCAGCAGCTTAGCGGCGGCGGGGGATGAGACCCAGTACTTC; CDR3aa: CASSLAAAGDETQYF